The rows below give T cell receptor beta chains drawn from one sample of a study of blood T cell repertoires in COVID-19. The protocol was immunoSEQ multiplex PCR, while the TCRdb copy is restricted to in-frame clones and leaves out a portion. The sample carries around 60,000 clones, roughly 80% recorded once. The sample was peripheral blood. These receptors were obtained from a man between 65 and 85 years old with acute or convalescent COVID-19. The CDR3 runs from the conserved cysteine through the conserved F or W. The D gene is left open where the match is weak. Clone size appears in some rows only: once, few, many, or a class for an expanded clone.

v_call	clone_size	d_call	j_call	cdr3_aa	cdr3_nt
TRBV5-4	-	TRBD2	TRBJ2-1	CASSLVGGARNEQFF	TGTGCCAGCAGCTTGGTCGGGGGGGCCCGAAATGAGCAGTTCTTC
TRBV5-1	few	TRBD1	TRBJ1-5	CASSPGQGQLHQHF	TGCGCCAGCAGCCCCGGACAGGGTCAGCTACACCAGCATTTT
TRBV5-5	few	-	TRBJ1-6	CASSWGDPSYNSPLHF	TGTGCCAGCAGCTGGGGGGATCCCTCCTATAATTCACCCCTCCACTTT
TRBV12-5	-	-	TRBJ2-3	CASGRTAEADTQYF	TGTGCTAGTGGCCGGACAGCTGAGGCAGATACGCAGTATTTT
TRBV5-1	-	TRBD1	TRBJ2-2	CASSFLQGGTGELFF	TGCGCCAGCAGCTTCCTACAGGGGGGCACCGGGGAGCTGTTTTTT
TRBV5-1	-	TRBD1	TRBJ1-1	CASTGQGMNTEAFF	TGCGCCAGCACAGGACAGGGAATGAACACTGAAGCTTTCTTT
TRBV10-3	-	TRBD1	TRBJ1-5	CAISEGGRQPQHF	TGTGCCATCAGTGAAGGGGGCAGACAGCCCCAGCATTTT
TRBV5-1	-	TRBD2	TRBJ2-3	CASSLAAGGLNTQYF	TGCGCCAGCAGCTTGGCAGCGGGGGGGCTGAATACGCAGTATTTT
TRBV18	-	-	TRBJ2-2	CASSPPSGANTGELFF	TGTGCCAGCTCACCACCGTCAGGGGCGAACACCGGGGAGCTGTTTTTT
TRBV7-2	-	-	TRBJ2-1	CASSLGTFDEQFF	TGTGCCAGCAGCTTGGGGACTTTCGATGAGCAGTTCTTC
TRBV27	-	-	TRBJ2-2	CASSPRGADTGELFF	TGTGCCAGCAGTCCCAGGGGGGCGGACACCGGGGAGCTGTTTTTT
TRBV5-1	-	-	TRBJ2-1	CASSFPGQEGNEQFF	TGCGCCAGCAGCTTCCCGGGACAAGAGGGAAATGAGCAGTTCTTC
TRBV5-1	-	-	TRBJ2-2	CASSLVQGCTGELFF	TGCGCCAGCAGCTTGGTTCAGGGGTGCACCGGGGAGCTGTTTTTT
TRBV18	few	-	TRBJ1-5	CASSPQAVEPQHF	TGTGCCAGCTCACCACAGGCGGTAGAGCCCCAGCATTTT
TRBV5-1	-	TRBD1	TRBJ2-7	CASSTGQGGGEQYF	TGCGCCAGCAGCACGGGACAGGGGGGAGGCGAGCAGTACTTC
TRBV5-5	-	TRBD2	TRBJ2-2	CASSSALSGGGTGELFF	TGTGCCAGCAGCTCCGCCCTTAGCGGGGGAGGGACCGGGGAGCTGTTTTTT
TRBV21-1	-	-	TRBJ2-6	CASSALAPTRGARGANVLTF	TGTGCCAGCAGCGCACTAGCGCCCACGCGGGGGGCCCGTGGGGCCAACGTCCTGACTTTC
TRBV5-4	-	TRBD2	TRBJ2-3	CASSLDSGGTDTQYF	TGTGCCAGCAGCTTAGATAGCGGGGGTACAGATACGCAGTATTTT
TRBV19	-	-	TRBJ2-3	CASSSRASTDTQYF	TGTGCCAGTAGTTCCAGGGCGAGCACAGATACGCAGTATTTT
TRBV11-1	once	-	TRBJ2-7	CASSPTGGYEQYF	TGTGCCAGCAGCCCGACAGGAGGCTACGAGCAGTACTTC
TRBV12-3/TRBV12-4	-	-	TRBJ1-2	CASSWGLPGGYTF	TGTGCCAGCAGTTGGGGGCTACCTGGGGGCTACACCTTC
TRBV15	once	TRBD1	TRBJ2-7	CATSKDRAEQYF	TGTGCCACCAGCAAAGACAGGGCCGAGCAGTACTTC
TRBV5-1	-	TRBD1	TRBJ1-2	CASSLGTGGNGYTF	TGCGCCAGCAGCTTGGGAACAGGGGGGAATGGCTACACCTTC
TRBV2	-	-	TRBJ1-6	CASSTGDSPLHF	TGTGCCAGCAGTACAGGAGATTCACCCCTCCACTTT
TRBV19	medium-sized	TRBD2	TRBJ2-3	CASTLSGLAGGTSTDTQYF	TGTGCCAGTACCCTTTCGGGACTAGCGGGGGGAACTAGCACAGATACGCAGTATTTT
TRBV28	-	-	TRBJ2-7	CASSLGTGLEYF	TGTGCCAGCAGTTTGGGGACGGGACTGGAGTACTTC
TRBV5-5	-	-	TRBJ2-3	CASSLSGTLTDTQYF	TGTGCCAGCAGCTTGTCCGGGACTCTCACAGATACGCAGTATTTT
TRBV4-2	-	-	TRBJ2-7	CASSQAHFDYEQYF	TGTGCCAGCAGCCAAGCTCACTTCGACTACGAACAGTACTTC
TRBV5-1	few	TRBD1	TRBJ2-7	CASSATGVGSEQYF	TGCGCCAGCAGCGCGACAGGGGTGGGCTCCGAGCAGTACTTC
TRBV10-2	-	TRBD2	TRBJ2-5	CASSMTSPETQYF	TGCGCCAGCAGCATGACTAGCCCGGAGACCCAGTACTTC
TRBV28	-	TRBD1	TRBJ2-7	CASRSGTVYEQYF	TGTGCCAGCAGATCCGGGACAGTCTACGAGCAGTACTTC
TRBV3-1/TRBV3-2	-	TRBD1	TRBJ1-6	CASSHWDRDNSPLHF	TGTGCCAGCAGCCATTGGGACAGAGATAATTCACCCCTCCACTTT
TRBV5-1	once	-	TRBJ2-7	CASSLGGAPYEQYF	TGCGCCAGCAGCTTAGGCGGGGCCCCCTACGAGCAGTACTTC
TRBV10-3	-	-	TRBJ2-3	CATETRVSGTDTQYF	TGTGCCACCGAGACCCGGGTGTCTGGCACAGATACGCAGTATTTT
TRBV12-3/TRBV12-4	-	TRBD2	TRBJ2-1	CASSGDYYNEQFF	TGTGCCAGCAGTGGGGACTACTACAATGAGCAGTTCTTC
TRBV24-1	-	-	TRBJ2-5	CATSDPGQEETQYF	TGTGCCACCAGTGACCCAGGACAAGAAGAGACCCAGTACTTC
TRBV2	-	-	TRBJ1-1	CASSDIRVMNTEAFF	TGTGCCAGCAGTGACATCCGAGTGATGAACACTGAAGCTTTCTTT
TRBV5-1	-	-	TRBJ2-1	CASSLAWPGAYNEQFF	TGCGCCAGCAGCTTGGCCTGGCCCGGGGCCTACAATGAGCAGTTCTTC
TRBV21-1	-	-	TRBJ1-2	CASTFPEGRAGYTF	TGTGCCAGCACCTTCCCGGAGGGAAGGGCGGGCTACACCTTC
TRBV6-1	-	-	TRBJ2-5	CASSAILGGGQETQYF	TGTGCCAGCAGTGCGATACTGGGTGGGGGGCAAGAGACCCAGTACTTC
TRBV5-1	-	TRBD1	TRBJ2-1	CASSFGQVSDEQFF	TGCGCCAGCAGCTTTGGACAGGTCAGTGATGAGCAGTTCTTC
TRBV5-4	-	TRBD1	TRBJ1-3	CASSLGQGPGNTIYF	TGTGCCAGCAGCTTAGGACAGGGCCCTGGAAACACCATATATTTT
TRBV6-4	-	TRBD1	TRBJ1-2	CASSDSWTGVVYGYTF	TGTGCCAGCAGTGACTCATGGACAGGGGTGGTCTATGGCTACACCTTC
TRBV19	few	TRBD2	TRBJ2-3	CASVGTSGTHTQYF	TGTGCCAGTGTGGGGACTAGCGGGACCCATACGCAGTATTTT
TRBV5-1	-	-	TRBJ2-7	CASSLSGTYEQYF	TGCGCCAGCAGCTTGTCAGGCACCTACGAGCAGTACTTC
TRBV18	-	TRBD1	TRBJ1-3	CASSPGTGVENTIYF	TGTGCCAGCTCCCCCGGGACAGGGGTGGAAAACACCATATATTTT
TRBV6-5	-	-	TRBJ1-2	CASSYSGRGGYGYTF	TGTGCCAGCAGTTACTCGGGGAGGGGTGGCTATGGCTACACCTTC
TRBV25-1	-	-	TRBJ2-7	CASSESGRETYEQYF	TGTGCCAGCAGTGAATCTGGTAGGGAGACCTACGAGCAGTACTTC
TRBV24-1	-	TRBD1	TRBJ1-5	CATSDLTGTGFSNQPQHF	TGTGCCACCAGTGATTTGACCGGGACAGGGTTCTCCAATCAGCCCCAGCATTTT
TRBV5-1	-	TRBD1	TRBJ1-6	CASSLGGQENSPLHF	TGCGCCAGCAGCTTGGGGGGACAGGAGAATTCACCCCTCCACTTT
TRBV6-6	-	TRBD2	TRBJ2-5	CASSLTRTSGGFETQYF	TGTGCCAGCAGTCTAACTAGGACTAGCGGGGGGTTTGAGACCCAGTACTTC
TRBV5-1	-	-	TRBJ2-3	CASSQVNRVEAFALPTDTQYF	TGCGCCAGCAGCCAAGTTAACAGGGTTGAGGCTTTTGCCTTACCCACAGATACGCAGTATTTT
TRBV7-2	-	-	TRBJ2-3	CASSRRGTSTDTQYF	TGTGCCAGCAGCAGACGGGGGACTAGCACAGATACGCAGTATTTT
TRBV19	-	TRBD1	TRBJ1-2	CASGWTGFSNFNYGYTF	TGTGCCAGTGGATGGACAGGGTTCTCCAATTTCAACTATGGCTACACCTTC
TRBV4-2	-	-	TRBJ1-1	CASSQDWRMNTEAFF	TGTGCCAGCAGCCAAGATTGGAGGATGAACACTGAAGCTTTCTTT
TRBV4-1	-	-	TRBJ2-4	CASSQEMPGEVQYF	TGCGCCAGCAGCCAAGAAATGCCTGGGGAGGTTCAGTACTTC
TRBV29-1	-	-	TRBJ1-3	CSAETQAGNTIYF	TGCAGCGCAGAAACGCAGGCTGGAAACACCATATATTTT
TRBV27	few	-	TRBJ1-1	CASSPQLLNTEAFF	TGTGCCAGCAGTCCACAGCTACTGAACACTGAAGCTTTCTTT
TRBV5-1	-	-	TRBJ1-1	CASSLAGFTEAFF	TGCGCCAGCAGCTTGGCGGGGTTCACTGAAGCTTTCTTT
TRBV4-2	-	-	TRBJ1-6	CASSQEAGNSPLHF	TGTGCCAGCAGCCAAGAAGCAGGGAATTCACCCCTCCACTTT